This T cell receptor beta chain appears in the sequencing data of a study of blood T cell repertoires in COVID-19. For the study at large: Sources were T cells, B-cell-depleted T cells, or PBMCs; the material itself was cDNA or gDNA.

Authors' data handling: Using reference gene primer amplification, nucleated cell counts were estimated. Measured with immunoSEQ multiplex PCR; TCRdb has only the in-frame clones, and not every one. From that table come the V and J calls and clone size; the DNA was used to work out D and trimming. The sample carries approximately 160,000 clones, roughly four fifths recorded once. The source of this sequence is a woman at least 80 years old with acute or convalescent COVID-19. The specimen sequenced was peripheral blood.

As DNA, the CDR3 is TGTGCCAGCAGCGGAGCGGCTCAATACGAGCAGTACTTC. It specifies CASSGAAQYEQYF. The V call is TRBV11-2, the J call TRBJ2-7; D possibly corresponds to TRBD2 (5 bases). V was shortened by 5 bases and J by 4 bases, with 12 bases between the two germline ends. The V gene's germline CDR1 is SGHAT and CDR2 FQNNGV. There are 13 residues in the CDR3.